What follows describes a single T cell receptor beta chain. These data originate in a study of cytomegalovirus exposure and HLA in healthy donors. 13 Jbeta primers and 60 Vbeta primers were used for the PCR. The assay was immunoSEQ multiplex PCR, and TCRdb's table has in-frame clones only and misses some. The sample yields under 250,000 clones, about 78% seen once. Germline V gene sequence: CDR1 SGHVS, CDR2 FQNEAQ. Trimming left V 3 bases short and J 3 bases short, with 16 bases between. The CDR3 totals 16 residues. The chain combines TRBV7-8 with TRBJ2-3; TRBD1 is a possible D gene (6 bases). Source material: PBMCs. The TCR comes from a woman aged 30 to 39 in good health and CMV-seronegative. The chain's CDR3 is CASSLATGMGTDTQYF. The CDR3 DNA reads as TGTGCCAGCAGCTTGGCAACAGGGATGGGGACAGATACGCAGTATTTT.